This passage covers 3 T cell receptor beta chains from one sample sequenced in a study of cytomegalovirus exposure and HLA in healthy donors (dated by TCRdb to 2016 to 2017). The library was obtained by the immunoSEQ multiplex PCR assay. For the multiplex PCR, a mixture combining 60 forward primers for TCR Vbeta segments and 13 reverse primers for TCR Jbeta segments was used. TCRdb stores this immuneACCESS table with in-frame sequences only. Part of the clones is absent; in the studies checked, under half of the shortfall reflects unresolved V genes, and no reason is known for the rest. The sample yields some 190,000 clones; 60% to 80% were counted once. Approximately 3.1% of the sample is in the top ten clones. The sample was PBMCs. The receptors stem from a woman aged 25 to 39 in good health and CMV-seropositive.

This clone was seen once. The J gene is TRBJ2-5, the V gene TRBV7-9; D may be TRBD2 (6 bases). There are 14 residues in the CDR3. CDR1 and CDR2 from the germline V gene are SEHNR and FQNEAQ (reference sequence). Trimming cost V 5 bases and J 2 bases, with 12 bases left between them. In DNA, the CDR3 is TGTGCCAGCAGCGGCTGGGGGGAGCAAGAGACCCAGTACTTC. This encodes CASSGWGEQETQYF.

V gene TRBV13 combines with J gene TRBJ2-5; TRBD2 matches 10 bases. The J call could be wrong; TRBJ2-7 is a better fit for the DNA end. CDR1 is PRHDT, CDR2 FYEKMQ, per germline (reference sequence). The CDR3 has 14 residues. Here the CDR3 DNA reads TGTGCCACCTCTCGGTCTAGCGGGAGCTACGAGCAGTACTTC. Amino acid sequence: CATSRSSGSYEQYF.

V usage is TRBV25-1 and J usage is TRBJ1-5; 8 positions match TRBD1. CDR3 length equals 14 residues. V was pared by 10 bases and J by 3 bases, with 8 bases of the junction left unmatched. CDR1 and CDR2 from the germline V gene are MGHDK and SYGVNS. CDR3 in amino acids: CATQQGGANQPQHF. Here the CDR3 DNA reads TGTGCCACCCAACAGGGGGGGGCCAATCAGCCCCAGCATTTT.